This TCR beta chain was documented in a study of regulatory T cells in long-lasting Graves disease (dated by TCRdb to about 2021). Context from the whole study: Persistent Graves' disease was defined as persistently positive TSH receptor autoantibodies together with antithyroid drug treatment for over 5 years. This study used TCR sequencing and RNA sequencing of peripheral blood to compare persistent Graves' disease patients against newly diagnosed Graves' disease patients. The study was registered as a clinical trial and conducted in China. TCR sequencing covered some 13 persistent and approximately 20 newly diagnosed Graves' disease patients, approximately 33 samples in total. In the clinical cohort, patients with persistent Graves' disease had used antithyroid drugs for an average of roughly 10 years.

The time point tag for this specimen amounts to: persistent/refractory GD, antithyroid drugs over 5 years with positive TRAb. For both TCR sequencing and RNA sequencing, RNA was extracted from PBMCs in TRIzol. Graves' disease was diagnosed according to American Thyroid Association guidelines. The patients came from an endocrinology department in Xi'an, China. From each patient, around 9 milliliters of peripheral blood was collected into an EDTA anticoagulant tube. PBMCs were isolated by Ficoll Paque Plus density gradient separation without further T cell sorting. An Agilent 2100 Bioanalyzer and agarose gel were used to check RNA quality, while a NanoDrop 2000 measured RNA concentration. As regards this clonotype: Its antigen target is currently unknown. No base qualities exist here, and no much larger clone lies one base off it.

The trim is 7 bases for V and 2 bases for J, with a gap of 18 bases between the germline ends. Inclusive of the bounding cysteine and phenylalanine, the CDR3 is 17 residues long. Only CDR3 DNA remains: 51 bases, in frame from the first base. CDR1 SGHAT and CDR2 FQNNGV were looked up in the germline V gene. The method was multiplex PCR. The sample was run on an Illumina HiSeq 4000. To build TCR beta libraries, CDR3 regions were amplified by Arm-PCR using iRepertoire HTBI primers. Gel purification was performed on PCR products prior to sequencing. On the study's bioinformatics: Across samples, roughly 60 TRBV and 13 to 15 TRBJ segments were identified and used for gene usage analysis of CDR3 amino acid clonotypes. Filtered high-quality paired reads were merged into contigs using COPE and FqMerger. BLAST was used to align contigs to IMGT TRBV, TRBD and TRBJ reference genes, with CDR3 defined following IMGT. Highly expanded clones were defined as clonotypes with a frequency above 0.1%. Shannon entropy was used to measure repertoire diversity, and the Gini coefficient was used to measure V-J evenness. A clonotype was considered public if more than one individual shared it. TCRdb itself trimmed the public reads at Q25 with fastp, ran MiXCR and retained productive beta chains. Rows are combined by CDR3 protein, so each entry shows the most common genes and DNA. Here the V and J calls rest on TCRdb's processing, not on the authors' analysis. The sample yields about 660,000 distinct CDR3 sequences; about 32% were counted once. Jointly, the top ten make up roughly 41% of the sample.

Results and caveats for the whole study, not just this receptor: TRBV28, TRBJ1-2 and TRBJ2-5 were preferentially used in persistent disease, while TRBV20-1 and TRBJ2-1 were favored in newly diagnosed disease. Sequencing and analysis were restricted to the TCR beta chain. The small sample size was acknowledged by the authors as a limitation that may reduce accuracy. Lower TCR Shannon entropy and fewer highly expanded clones were observed in persistent Graves' disease patients than in newly diagnosed patients, which suggested clonal expansion. Patients with persistent disease shared more public clonotypes (over 2,500) than newly diagnosed patients did (approximately 1,000). Only peripheral blood was studied, because thyroid tissue, the primary lesion, was inaccessible.

Sequenced material: peripheral blood mononuclear cells (PBMCs), taken when the disease was refractory, from a patient treated with antithyroid drugs. The receptor was isolated from a female donor with Graves disease. The chain links TRBV11-2 with TRBJ2-6, with a weak D call of TRBD1 (5 bases match). DNA sequence: TGTGCCAGCACCCCAGGGCTGGGGATAGCTGGGGCCAACGTCCTGACTTTC. Its translation is CASTPGLGIAGANVLTF.